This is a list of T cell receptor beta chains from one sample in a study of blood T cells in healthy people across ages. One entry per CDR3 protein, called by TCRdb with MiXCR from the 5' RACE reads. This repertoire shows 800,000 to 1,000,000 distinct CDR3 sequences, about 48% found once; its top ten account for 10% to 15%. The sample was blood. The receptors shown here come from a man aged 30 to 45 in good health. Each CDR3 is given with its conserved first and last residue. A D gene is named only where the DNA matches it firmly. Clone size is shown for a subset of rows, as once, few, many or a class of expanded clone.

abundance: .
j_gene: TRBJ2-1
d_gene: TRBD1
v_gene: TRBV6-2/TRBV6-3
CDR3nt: TGTGCCAGCAGACCCAAAGGACAGGGAAACTACAATGAGCAGTTCTTC
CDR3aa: CASRPKGQGNYNEQFF

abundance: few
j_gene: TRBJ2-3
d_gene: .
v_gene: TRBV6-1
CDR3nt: TGTGCCAGCACGGGGAGCGACTTCACAGATACGCAGTATTTT
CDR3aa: CASTGSDFTDTQYF

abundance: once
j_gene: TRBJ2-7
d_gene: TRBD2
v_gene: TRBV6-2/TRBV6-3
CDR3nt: TGTGCCAGCACCGACGGGGGGTCACTGTACGAGCAGTACTTC
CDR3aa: CASTDGGSLYEQYF

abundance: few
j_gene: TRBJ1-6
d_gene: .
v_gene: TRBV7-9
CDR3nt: TGTGCCGTATCCCGGGTGGGGGGCAGCTCCTATAATTCACCCCTCCACTTT
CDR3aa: CAVSRVGGSSYNSPLHF

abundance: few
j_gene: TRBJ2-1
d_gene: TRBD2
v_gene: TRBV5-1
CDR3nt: TGCGCCAGCAGCCCACTAGCGGGGTATCTCAATGAGCAGTTCTTC
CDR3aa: CASSPLAGYLNEQFF

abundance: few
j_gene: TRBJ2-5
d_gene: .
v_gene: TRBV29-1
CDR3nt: TGCAGCGTTGACACAGGTTACCAAGAGACCCAGTACTTC
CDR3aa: CSVDTGYQETQYF

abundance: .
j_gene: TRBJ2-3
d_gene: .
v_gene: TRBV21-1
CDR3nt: TGTGCCAGCAGCAAAGCCTGGACAGGGGCAACAGATACGCAGTATTTT
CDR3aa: CASSKAWTGATDTQYF

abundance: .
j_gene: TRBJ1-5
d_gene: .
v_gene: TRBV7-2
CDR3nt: TGTGCCAGCAGCAGGGAGGGAGGGACCCAGGGGCCCCAGCATTTT
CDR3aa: CASSREGGTQGPQHF

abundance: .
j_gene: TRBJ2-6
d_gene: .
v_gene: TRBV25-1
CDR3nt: TGTGCCAGCAGTGAATCTGTAGGAGGGCGCCGGGCCAACGTCCTGACTTTC
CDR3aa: CASSESVGGRRANVLTF

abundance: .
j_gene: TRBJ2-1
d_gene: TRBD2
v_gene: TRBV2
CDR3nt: TGTGCCAGCAGCCCCCTAGCGGGGGAAACCAATGAGCAGTTCTTC
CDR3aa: CASSPLAGETNEQFF

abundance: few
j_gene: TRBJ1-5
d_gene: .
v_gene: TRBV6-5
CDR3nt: TGTGCCAGCAGTTCACCCCGGGTAAATCAGCCCCAGCATTTT
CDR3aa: CASSSPRVNQPQHF

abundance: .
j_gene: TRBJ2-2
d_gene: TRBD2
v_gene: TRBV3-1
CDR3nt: TGTGCCAGCAAGCCAAACCGACTAGCGAACGCCGGGGAGCTGTTTTTT
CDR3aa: CASKPNRLANAGELFF

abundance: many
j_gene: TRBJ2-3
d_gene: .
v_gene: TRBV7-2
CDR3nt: TGTGCCAGCAGCTTTAGGACTAGCACAGATACGCAGTATTTT
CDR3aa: CASSFRTSTDTQYF

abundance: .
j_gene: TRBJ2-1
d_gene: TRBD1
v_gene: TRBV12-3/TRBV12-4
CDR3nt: TGTGCCAGCAACTCCTTCAGGGACAGGGAAATCAATGAGCAGTTCTTC
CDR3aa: CASNSFRDREINEQFF

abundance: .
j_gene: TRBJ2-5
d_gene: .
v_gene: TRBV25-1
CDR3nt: TGTGCCAGCAGTGATGGAATAGAGACCCAGTACTTC
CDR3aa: CASSDGIETQYF

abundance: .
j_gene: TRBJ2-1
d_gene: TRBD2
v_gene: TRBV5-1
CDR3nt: TGCGCCAGCAGTCGGGAGGGCACCTCCTACAATGAGCAGTTCTTC
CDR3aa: CASSREGTSYNEQFF

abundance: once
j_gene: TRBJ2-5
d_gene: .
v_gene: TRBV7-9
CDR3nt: TGTGCCAGCAGCTCACGGGAACAAGAGACCCAGTACTTC
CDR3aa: CASSSREQETQYF

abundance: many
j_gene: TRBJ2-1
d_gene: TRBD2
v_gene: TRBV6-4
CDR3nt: TGTGCCAGCAGTGAAAGTAGCGGGGGATACAATGAGCAGTTCTTC
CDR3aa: CASSESSGGYNEQFF

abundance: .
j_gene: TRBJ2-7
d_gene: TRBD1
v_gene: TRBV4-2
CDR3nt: TGTGCCAGCAGCCAAGCCGAATCAGGGGGTGTCCCCTACGAGCAGTACTTC
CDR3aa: CASSQAESGGVPYEQYF

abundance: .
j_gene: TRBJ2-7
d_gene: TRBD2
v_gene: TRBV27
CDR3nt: TGTGCCAGCAGTTTTAGACTAGCGGGGTGGTACGAGCAGTACTTC
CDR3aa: CASSFRLAGWYEQYF

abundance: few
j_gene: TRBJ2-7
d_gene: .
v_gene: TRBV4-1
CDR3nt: TGCGCCAGCAGCCAAGGAGGGGCCACCTACGAGCAGTACTTC
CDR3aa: CASSQGGATYEQYF

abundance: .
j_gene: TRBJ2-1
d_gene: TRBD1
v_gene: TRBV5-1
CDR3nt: TGCGCCAGCAGCGACCGGGACAGGAGCCTCTCCTACAATGAGCAGTTCTTC
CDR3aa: CASSDRDRSLSYNEQFF

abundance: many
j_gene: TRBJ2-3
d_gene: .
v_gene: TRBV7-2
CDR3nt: TGTGCCAGCAGCTTACGGAGCGGAGACACAGATACGCAGTATTTT
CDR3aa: CASSLRSGDTDTQYF

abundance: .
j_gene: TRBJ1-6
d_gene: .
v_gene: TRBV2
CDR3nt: TGTGCCAGCAGTGTTAACGGCCCTCTCCATAATTCACCCCTCCACTTT
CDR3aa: CASSVNGPLHNSPLHF

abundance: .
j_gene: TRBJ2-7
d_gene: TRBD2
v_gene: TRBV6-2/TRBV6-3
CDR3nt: TGTGCCAGCAGTTCAGAGCGGGGAAGGCAGTACTTC
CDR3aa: CASSSERGRQYF

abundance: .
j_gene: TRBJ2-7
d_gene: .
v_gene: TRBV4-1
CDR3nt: TGCGCCAGCAGCCAAGACGGAAGCTACGAGCAGTACTTC
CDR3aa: CASSQDGSYEQYF

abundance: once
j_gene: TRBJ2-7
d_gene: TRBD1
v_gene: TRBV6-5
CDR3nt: TGTGCCAGCAACACCGGACAGGGATGGGGGGAGCAGTACTTC
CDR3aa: CASNTGQGWGEQYF

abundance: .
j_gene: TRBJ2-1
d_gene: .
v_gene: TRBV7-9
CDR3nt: TGTGCCAGCAGCCCCGGACTAATCGATGAGCAGTTCTTC
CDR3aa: CASSPGLIDEQFF

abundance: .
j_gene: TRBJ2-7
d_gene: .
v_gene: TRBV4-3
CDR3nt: TGCGCCAGCAGCCATGTCGGTTATCCCTACGAGCAGTACTTC
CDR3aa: CASSHVGYPYEQYF

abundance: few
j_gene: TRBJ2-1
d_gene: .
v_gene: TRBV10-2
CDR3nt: TGCGCCAGCAGTGATACAGAGTACCCGAACAATGAGCAGTTCTTC
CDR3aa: CASSDTEYPNNEQFF

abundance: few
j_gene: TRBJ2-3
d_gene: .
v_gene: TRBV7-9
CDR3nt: TGTGCCAGCGCCACCGACTGGGCAGATACGCAGTATTTT
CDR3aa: CASATDWADTQYF